These 8 T cell receptor beta chains came from one sample sequenced in a study of blood T cells in healthy people across ages. A sample-barcoded 5' primer and a J-beta primer mix were used in a second PCR of about 7 to 12 cycles. A single record per CDR3 protein comes from TCRdb applying MiXCR to the 5' RACE reads. The sample shows 780,000 or so distinct CDR3 sequences, about 48% of them seen only once. The sample comprised blood. All receptors come from a man at least 80 years old in good health.

This clonotype occurred a few times. The chain joins TRBV20-1 to TRBJ2-2, with D perhaps matching TRBD1 or TRBD2 (6 bases each). CDR1 is DFQATT, CDR2 SNEGSKA, per germline (reference sequence). The CDR3 is 14 amino acids. The V end was cut by 3 bases, the J end by 6 bases, with 14 bases between. The CDR3 coding sequence is TGCAGTGCTAGGTTTGGGGGGCTTGCCGGGGAGCTGTTTTTT. Its translation is CSARFGGLAGELFF.

This clonotype turned up a few times. V gene TRBV5-1 combines with J gene TRBJ2-1; 8 bases map to TRBD2. The CDR3 consists of 13 residues. With 2 bases clipped from V and 9 bases from J, the junction kept 4 bases outside the gene matches. Looked up from germline, CDR1 is SGHRS and CDR2 is YFSETQ. The CDR3 DNA reads as TGCGCCAGCAGCTTTAGACTAGCGAGTGAGCAGTTCTTC. Translated: CASSFRLASEQFF.

This clonotype showed up just a few times. V usage is TRBV7-9 and J usage is TRBJ2-5, with 8 bases that match TRBD1. The CDR3 totals 14 residues. The J segment lost 3 bases and the V segment lost 6 bases, leaving 6 bases of the junction unmatched. CDR1 is SEHNR, CDR2 FQNEAQ, per germline (reference sequence). The CDR3 here is CASRLSGQEETQYF. The CDR3 coding sequence is TGTGCCAGCAGGTTATCGGGACAGGAAGAGACCCAGTACTTC.

The chain uses TRBV25-1 and TRBJ2-3; 10 bases align to TRBD1. The CDR3 length is 14 residues. CDR1 is MGHDK, CDR2 SYGVNS, per germline. The V segment lost 8 bases and the J segment 14 bases; nucleotides outside the gene matches: 16. CDR3 coding DNA: TGTGCCAGCGAAAAGACAGGGGGCGGGAGATACGCGTATTTT. The encoded protein is CASEKTGGGRYAYF. Looking up the rest from reference TRBV25-1 and TRBJ2-3 gives the full variable domain: EADIYQTPRYLVIGTGKKITLECSQTMGHDKMYWYQQDPGMELHLIHYSYGVNSTEKGDLSSESTVSRIRTEHFPLTLESARPSHTSQYLCASEKTGGGRYAYFGPGTRLTVL.

The chain combines TRBV6-1 with TRBJ2-7; maybe TRBD1 (6 bases). Trimming shortened V by 1 base and J by 4 bases, and 14 bases separated the two germline ends. Looked up from germline, CDR1 is MNHNS and CDR2 is SASEGT. There are 15 residues in the CDR3. The CDR3 loop is CASSEGGRGAYEQYF. CDR3 in DNA: TGTGCCAGCAGTGAAGGAGGCAGGGGAGCTTACGAGCAGTACTTC.

The chain joins TRBV7-6 to TRBJ2-7; no firm D call. V lost 5 bases and J lost 3, with 11 bases in between. There are 13 residues in the CDR3. Germline CDR1 is SGHVS and CDR2 is FNYEAQ. This CDR3 is CASSLTQGYEQYF. DNA of the CDR3: TGTGCCAGCAGCCTAACCCAAGGCTACGAGCAGTACTTC.

The V gene is TRBV12-3 or TRBV12-4, the J gene TRBJ2-1; 10 bases are shared with TRBD2. V shed 3 bases and J 6 bases; nucleotides not matched to a gene: 8. There are 16 residues in the CDR3. CDR3 loop: CASSFGTIAGGNEQFF. CDR3 DNA sequence: TGTGCCAGCAGTTTCGGGACTATAGCGGGAGGCAATGAGCAGTTCTTC.

This sequence joins TRBV20-1 and TRBJ2-1; 8 nucleotides line up with TRBD1. Germline CDR1 reads DFQATT; CDR2 reads SNEGSKA (reference sequence). The CDR3 length is 13 residues. The V segment lost 5 bases and the J segment 7 bases; nucleotides outside the gene matches: 7. CDR3 region: CSAPDRVGNEQFF. The CDR3, as DNA: TGCAGTGCTCCGGACAGGGTTGGGAATGAGCAGTTCTTC.